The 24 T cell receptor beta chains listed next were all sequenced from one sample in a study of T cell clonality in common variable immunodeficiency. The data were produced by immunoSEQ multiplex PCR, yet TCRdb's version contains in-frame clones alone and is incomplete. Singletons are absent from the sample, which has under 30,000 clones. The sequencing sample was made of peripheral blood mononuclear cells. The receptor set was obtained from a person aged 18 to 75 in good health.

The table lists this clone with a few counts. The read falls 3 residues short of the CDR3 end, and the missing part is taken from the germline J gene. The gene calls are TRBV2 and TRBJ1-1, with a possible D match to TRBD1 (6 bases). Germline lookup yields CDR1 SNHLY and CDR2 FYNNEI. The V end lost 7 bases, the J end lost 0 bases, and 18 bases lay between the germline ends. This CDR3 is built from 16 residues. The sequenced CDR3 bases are TGTGCCAGCAAGAACAGGGCCCCTAACATGAACACTGAA. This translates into CASKNRAPNMNTE. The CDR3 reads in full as CASKNRAPNMNTEAFF.

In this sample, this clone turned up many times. The covered CDR3 bases are TGTGCCAGCAGTGAAGAGCAGGGGGCAAGAGACGAG. As protein: CASSEEQGARDE. The entire CDR3 reads CASSEEQGARDEQYF. The V call is TRBV6-1, the J call TRBJ2-7; 8 bases are shared with TRBD1. The read halts 3 residues ahead of the CDR3 end, with the missing end drawn from the germline J gene. The J segment lost 5 bases and the V segment lost 1 base, leaving 7 bases of the junction unmatched. CDR3 length: 15 residues. Germline CDR1 is MNHNS and CDR2 is SASEGT.

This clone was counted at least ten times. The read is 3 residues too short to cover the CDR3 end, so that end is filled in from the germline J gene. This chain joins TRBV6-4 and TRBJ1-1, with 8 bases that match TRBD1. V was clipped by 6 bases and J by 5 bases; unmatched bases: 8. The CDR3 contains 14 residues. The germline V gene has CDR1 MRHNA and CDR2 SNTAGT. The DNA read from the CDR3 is TGTGCCAGCAGCCCCGGGACAGGAGGGACTGAA. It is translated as CASSPGTGGTE. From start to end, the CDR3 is CASSPGTGGTEAFF.

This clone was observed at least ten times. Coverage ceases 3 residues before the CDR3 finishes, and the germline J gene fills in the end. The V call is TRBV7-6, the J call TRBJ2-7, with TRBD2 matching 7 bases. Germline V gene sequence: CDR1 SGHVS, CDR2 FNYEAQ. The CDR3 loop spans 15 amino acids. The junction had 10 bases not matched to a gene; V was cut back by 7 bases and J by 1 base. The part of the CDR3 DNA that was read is TGTGCCAGCACCTTGGGAGCGGGGCTTTCCTACGAG. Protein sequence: CASTLGAGLSYE. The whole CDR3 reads CASTLGAGLSYEQYF.

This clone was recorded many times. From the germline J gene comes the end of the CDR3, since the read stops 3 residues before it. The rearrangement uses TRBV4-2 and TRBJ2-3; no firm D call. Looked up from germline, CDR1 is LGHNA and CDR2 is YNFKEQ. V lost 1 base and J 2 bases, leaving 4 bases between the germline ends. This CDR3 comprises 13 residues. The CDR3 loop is CASSQVFTDTQYF. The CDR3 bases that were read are TGTGCCAGCAGCCAAGTCTTCACAGATACG.

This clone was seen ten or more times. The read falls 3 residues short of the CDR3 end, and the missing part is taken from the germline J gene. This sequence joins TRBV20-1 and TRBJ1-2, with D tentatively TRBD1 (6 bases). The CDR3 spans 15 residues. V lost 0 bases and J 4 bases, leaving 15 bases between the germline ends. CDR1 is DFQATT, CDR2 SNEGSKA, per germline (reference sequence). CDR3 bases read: TGCAGTGCTAGAGATCGGGGGGCAGGCCCCTATGGC. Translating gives CSARDRGAGPYG. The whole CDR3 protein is CSARDRGAGPYGYTF.

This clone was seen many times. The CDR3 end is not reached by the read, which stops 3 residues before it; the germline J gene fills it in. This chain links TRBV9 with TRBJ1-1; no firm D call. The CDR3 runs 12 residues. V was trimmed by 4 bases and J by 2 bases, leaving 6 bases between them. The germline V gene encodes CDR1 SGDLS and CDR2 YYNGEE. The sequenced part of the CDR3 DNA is TGTGCCAGCAGCCCCGTTAACACTGAA. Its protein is CASSPVNTE. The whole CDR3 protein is CASSPVNTEAFF.

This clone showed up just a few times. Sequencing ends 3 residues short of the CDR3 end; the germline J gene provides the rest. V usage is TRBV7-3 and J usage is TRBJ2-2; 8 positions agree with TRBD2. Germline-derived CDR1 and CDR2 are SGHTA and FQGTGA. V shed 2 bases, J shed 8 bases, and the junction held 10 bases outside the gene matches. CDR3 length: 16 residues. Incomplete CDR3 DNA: TGTGCCAGCAGCTTAGCCCCCGGGACTAGAGTAGGGGAG. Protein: CASSLAPGTRVGE. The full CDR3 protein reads CASSLAPGTRVGELFF.

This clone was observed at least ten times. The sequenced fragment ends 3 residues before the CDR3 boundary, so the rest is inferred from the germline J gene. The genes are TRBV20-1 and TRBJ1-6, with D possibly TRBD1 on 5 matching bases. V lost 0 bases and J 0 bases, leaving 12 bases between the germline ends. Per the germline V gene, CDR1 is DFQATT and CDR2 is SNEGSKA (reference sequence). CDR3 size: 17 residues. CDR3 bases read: TGCAGTGCTAGAGATGGGGGGGTTAGCTCCTATAATTCACCC. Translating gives CSARDGGVSSYNSP. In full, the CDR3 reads CSARDGGVSSYNSPLHF.

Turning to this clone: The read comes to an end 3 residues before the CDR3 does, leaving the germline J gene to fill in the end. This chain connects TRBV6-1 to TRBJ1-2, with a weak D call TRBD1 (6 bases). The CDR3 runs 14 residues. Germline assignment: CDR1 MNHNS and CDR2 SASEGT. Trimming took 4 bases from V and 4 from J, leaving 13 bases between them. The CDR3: CASSVDSSFYGYTF. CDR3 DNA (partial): TGTGCCAGCAGTGTGGACAGTTCGTTCTATGGC.

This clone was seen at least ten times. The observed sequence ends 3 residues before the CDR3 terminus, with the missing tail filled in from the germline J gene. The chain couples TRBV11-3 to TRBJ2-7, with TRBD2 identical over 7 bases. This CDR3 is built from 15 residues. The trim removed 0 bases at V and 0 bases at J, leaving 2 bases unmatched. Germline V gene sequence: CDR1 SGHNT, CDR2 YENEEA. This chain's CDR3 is CASSLEGGGSYEQYF. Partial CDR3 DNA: TGTGCCAGCAGCTTAGAGGGCGGGGGCTCCTACGAG.

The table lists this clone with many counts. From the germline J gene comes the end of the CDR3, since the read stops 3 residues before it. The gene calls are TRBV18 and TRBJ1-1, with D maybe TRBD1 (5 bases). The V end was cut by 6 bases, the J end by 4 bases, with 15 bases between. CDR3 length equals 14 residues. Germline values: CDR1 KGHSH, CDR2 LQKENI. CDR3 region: CASSPDMRSTEAFF. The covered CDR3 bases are TGTGCCAGCTCTCCGGACATGAGGAGCACTGAA.

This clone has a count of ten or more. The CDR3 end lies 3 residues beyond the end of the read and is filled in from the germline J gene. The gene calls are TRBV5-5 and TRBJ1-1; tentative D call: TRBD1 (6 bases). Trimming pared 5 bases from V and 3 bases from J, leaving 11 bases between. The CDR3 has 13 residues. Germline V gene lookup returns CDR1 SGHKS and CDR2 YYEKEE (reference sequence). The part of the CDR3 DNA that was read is TGTGCCAGCAGAGCGGGGGGCTACACTGAA. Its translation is CASRAGGYTE. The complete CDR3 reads CASRAGGYTEAFF.

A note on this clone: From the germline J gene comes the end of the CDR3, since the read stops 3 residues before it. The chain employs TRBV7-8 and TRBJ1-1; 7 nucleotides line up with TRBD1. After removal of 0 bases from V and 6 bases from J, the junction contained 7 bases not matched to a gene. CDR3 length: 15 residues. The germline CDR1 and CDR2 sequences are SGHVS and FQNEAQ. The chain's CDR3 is CASSLAKGAVSEAFF. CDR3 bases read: TGTGCCAGCAGCTTAGCAAAGGGGGCGGTGTCTGAA.

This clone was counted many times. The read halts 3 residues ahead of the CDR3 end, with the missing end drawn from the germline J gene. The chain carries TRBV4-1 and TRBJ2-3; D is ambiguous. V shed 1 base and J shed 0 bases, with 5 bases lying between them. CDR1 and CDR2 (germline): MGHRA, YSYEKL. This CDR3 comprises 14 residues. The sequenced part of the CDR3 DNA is TGCGCCAGCAGCCAAGGTCCTAGCACAGATACG. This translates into CASSQGPSTDT. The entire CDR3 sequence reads CASSQGPSTDTQYF.

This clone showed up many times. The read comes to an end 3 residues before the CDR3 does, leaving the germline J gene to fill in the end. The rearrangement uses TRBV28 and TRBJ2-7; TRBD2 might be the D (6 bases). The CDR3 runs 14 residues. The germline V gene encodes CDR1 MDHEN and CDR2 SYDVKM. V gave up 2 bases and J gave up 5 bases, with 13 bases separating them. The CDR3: CASSLGPGGNEQYF. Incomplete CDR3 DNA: TGTGCCAGCAGTTTAGGCCCTGGGGGGAACGAG.

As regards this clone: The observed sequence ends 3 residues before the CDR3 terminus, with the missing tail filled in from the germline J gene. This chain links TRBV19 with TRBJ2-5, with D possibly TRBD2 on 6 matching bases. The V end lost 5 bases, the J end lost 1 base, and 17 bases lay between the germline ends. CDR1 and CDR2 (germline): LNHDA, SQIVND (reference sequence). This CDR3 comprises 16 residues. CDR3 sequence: CASSLSGLSSQETQYF. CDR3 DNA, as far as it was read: TGTGCCAGTAGTCTATCGGGACTCTCAAGCCAAGAGACC.

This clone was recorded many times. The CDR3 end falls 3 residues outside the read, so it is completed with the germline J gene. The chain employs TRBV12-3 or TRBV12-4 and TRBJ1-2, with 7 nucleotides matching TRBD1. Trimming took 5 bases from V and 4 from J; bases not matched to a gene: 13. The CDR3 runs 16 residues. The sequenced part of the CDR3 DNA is TGTGCCAGCAGTCCCGGAACCCACAGGGGATTCTATGGC. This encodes CASSPGTHRGFYG. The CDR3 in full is CASSPGTHRGFYGYTF.

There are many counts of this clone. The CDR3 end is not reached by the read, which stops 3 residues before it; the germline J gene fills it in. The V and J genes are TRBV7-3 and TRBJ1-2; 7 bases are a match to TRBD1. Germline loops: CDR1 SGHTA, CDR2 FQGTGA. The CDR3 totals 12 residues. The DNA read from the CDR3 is TGTGCCAGCAGCGACACAGGGGCGGGC. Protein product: CASSDTGAG. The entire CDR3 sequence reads CASSDTGAGYTF.

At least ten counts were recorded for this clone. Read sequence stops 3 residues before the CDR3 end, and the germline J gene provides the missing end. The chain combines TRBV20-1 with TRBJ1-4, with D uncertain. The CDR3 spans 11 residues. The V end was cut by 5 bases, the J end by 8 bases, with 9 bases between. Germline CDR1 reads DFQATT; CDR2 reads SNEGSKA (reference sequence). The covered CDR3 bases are TGCAGTGCTGGGCCCGCCGAAAAA. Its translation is CSAGPAEK. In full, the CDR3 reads CSAGPAEKLFF.

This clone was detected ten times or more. CDR3 bases read: TGTGCCAGCAGCTTGGGGGGCCCTGGAAACACC. This sequence encodes CASSLGGPGNT. In full, the CDR3 is CASSLGGPGNTIYF. V usage is TRBV5-4 and J usage is TRBJ1-3, with D perhaps TRBD1 (5 bases). Sequencing ends 3 residues short of the CDR3 end; the germline J gene provides the rest. CDR3 size: 14 residues. V was clipped by 0 bases and J by 2 bases, with 6 bases between them. Per the germline V gene, CDR1 is SGHNT and CDR2 is YYREEE (reference sequence). Filled out from reference TRBV5-4 and TRBJ1-3, the complete variable domain reads ETGVTQSPTHLIKTRGQQVTLRCSSQSGHNTVSWYQQALGQGPQFIFQYYREEENGRGNFPPRFSGLQFPNYSSELNVNALELDDSALYLCASSLGGPGNTIYFGEGSWLTVV.

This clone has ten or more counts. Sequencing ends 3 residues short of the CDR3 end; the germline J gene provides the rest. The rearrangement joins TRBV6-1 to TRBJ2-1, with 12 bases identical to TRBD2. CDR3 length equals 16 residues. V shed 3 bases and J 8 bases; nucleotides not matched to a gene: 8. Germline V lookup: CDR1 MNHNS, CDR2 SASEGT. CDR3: CASSELGLAGSYEQFF. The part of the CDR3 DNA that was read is TGTGCCAGCAGTGAGCTCGGACTAGCGGGGTCCTATGAG.

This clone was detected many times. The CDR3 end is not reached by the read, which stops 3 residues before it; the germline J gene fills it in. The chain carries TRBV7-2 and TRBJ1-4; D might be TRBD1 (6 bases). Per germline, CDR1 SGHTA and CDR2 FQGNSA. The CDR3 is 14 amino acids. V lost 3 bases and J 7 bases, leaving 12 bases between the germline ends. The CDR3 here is CASSFWGPGEKLFF. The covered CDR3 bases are TGTGCCAGCAGCTTTTGGGGGCCCGGTGAAAAA.

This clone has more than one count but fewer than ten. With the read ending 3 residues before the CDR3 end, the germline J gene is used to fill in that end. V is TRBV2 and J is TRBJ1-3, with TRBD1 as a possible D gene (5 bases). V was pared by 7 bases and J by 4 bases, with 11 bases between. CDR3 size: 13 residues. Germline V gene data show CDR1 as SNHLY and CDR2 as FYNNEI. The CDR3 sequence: CASIQGRGNTIYF. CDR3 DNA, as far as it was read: TGTGCCAGCATCCAGGGAAGGGGAAACACC.